The subject of this entry is one T cell receptor (beta chain). This clonotype has at least ten counts. Its antigen remains undetermined. Base quality data are lacking; no much larger clone is found one base away. This sample was taken from a study of T cells in Graves' hyperthyroidism and ophthalmopathy (dated 2019 in TCRdb). Some background on the complete study: Peripheral blood was collected at initial diagnosis, before any treatment. Whether ophthalmopathy could be predicted prospectively was tested in an independent validation cohort made up of under 20 hyperthyroidism patients plus 17 patients who later progressed to ophthalmopathy. To identify TCR V-J signatures that set the groups apart, the researchers used a discovery cohort of approximately 98 patients, made up of 40 to 45 with Graves' ophthalmopathy and 57 with stable Graves' hyperthyroidism. The study also compared thyroid tissue and blood T-cell repertoires from about 6 Graves' hyperthyroidism patients. TCR Vbeta CDR3 sequencing of 140 or so peripheral blood samples (over 40 ophthalmopathy, about 75 hyperthyroidism and some 17 progressor patients) is reported in the paper. The roughly 100 discovery patients were divided at random into training and test sets in a 7:3 ratio. After sampling, hyperthyroidism patients received methimazole starting at 30 mg daily, and ophthalmopathy patients received high-dose intravenous methylprednisolone.

Broad study findings and their caveats: No statistical method was used to fix the sample size in advance, and group allocation was not hidden from the investigators. A 13 V-J signature model separated ophthalmopathy from stable hyperthyroidism, with approximately 86% sensitivity and 81% to 83% specificity in cross-validation and 80%/75% in testing. In validation, the model predicted progression to ophthalmopathy with 55% to 71% sensitivity and roughly 72% specificity, a median of around six months before onset. Blood samples also contained most of the expanded thyroid clonotypes (frequency above 0.001), which suggests that blood repertoires may reflect thyroid immune responses.

Including cysteine and phenylalanine, the CDR3 has 16 amino acids. The read is trimmed to its CDR3 DNA, 48 bases read in frame from base 1. V is trimmed back by 0 bases and J by 4 bases, and the junction contains 3 bases that no gene match accounts for. CDR1 and CDR2 are read off the germline V gene as MDHEN and SYDVKM. Amplification of TCR beta CDR3 regions was carried out from RNA transcripts. The first round of RT-PCR for the TCR CDR3 was performed with the HTBI primer set and the Qiagen OneStep RT-PCR kit. Libraries were constructed in a second round of multiplex PCR, after which size selection and purification were carried out. Sequencing of the libraries was done on an Illumina HiSeq2000 using paired-end 100 bp reads. As for how the authors treated the data: SOAPnuke was used to process the raw data, with reads discarded if the reads contained adapters or uncalled bases, had a mean Phred below 15, or lacked an exact constant-primer or identifier match. COPE v1.2.5 was used to merge the high-quality paired reads, and each unique nucleotide sequence was defined as a clonotype. MiTCR v1.1 was used to align clonotypes to the IMGT TRBV, TRBD and TRBJ reference segments. Analysis was restricted to V-J combinations with a frequency above 0.0001, which covered about 99% of repertoires. A TCS score was defined as the ratio between F50 (clonal expansion) and ExV (chaos), using BLOSUM62-based TCRdist between CDR3 peptides within each V-J. Welch's t-statistics and random forest reduced just over 500 V-J features to 13, which were used in a naive Bayes classifier (R e1071). The raw public reads went through TCRdb reprocessing: fastp at Q25, MiXCR clone calling, in-frame beta chains kept. CDR3 protein sequences are deduplicated, and each keeps its most common genes and DNA. For this entry, the V and J calls and clone size follow TCRdb and not the study's own pipeline. The sample includes around 600,000 distinct CDR3 sequences, with approximately 14% observed a single time. 6.5% to 8% of the sample is in the top ten clones.

Graves' hyperthyroidism was defined as stable when no progression to ophthalmopathy occurred over 18 months of follow-up. Hyperthyroidism patients were newly diagnosed, had a disease duration of under 2 months, and were aged 18 to 65 years. Any patient with an uncontrolled infection, another autoimmune disease, pregnancy or lactation was excluded. Clinical symptoms, serum thyroxine and TRAb, thyroid ultrasound, and orbital computed tomography formed the basis for the diagnoses. PBMCs were separated from about 10 ml of fresh peripheral blood using Ficoll-Paque density gradient centrifugation. Trizol reagent was used to extract total RNA, and RNA quality was then checked on an Agilent 2100 Bioanalyzer.

The clonotype was recovered from a woman aged 25 to 39 with Graves' hyperthyroidism. The sequencing sample was made of blood. The chain joins TRBV28 to TRBJ2-5; the central 12 bases match TRBD2. The CDR3 is CASSLWASGRGETQYF. The DNA is TGTGCCAGCAGTTTATGGGCTAGCGGGAGGGGAGAGACCCAGTACTTC.